The rows below give T cell receptor beta chains drawn from one sample of a study of memory CD4+ T cells and cytomegalovirus serostatus. Data came from immunoSEQ multiplex PCR; TCRdb stores just in-frame clones and leaves some out. This table has approximately 60,000 clones, 81% appearing once. The source material was memory CD4+ T cells from blood. These receptors were collected from an adult in good health and CMV-seronegative. The CDR3 runs from the conserved cysteine through the conserved F or W. D genes are given only for firm matches. The listing skips clone size in some rows; elsewhere it reads once, few, many or a size class.

clone_size,d_call,v_call,j_call,cdr3_aa,cdr3_nt
once,TRBD2,TRBV2,TRBJ2-5,CASSKGLAETQYF,TGTGCCAGCAGTAAGGGACTAGCAGAGACCCAGTACTTC
-,-,TRBV18,TRBJ1-3,CASSLQKAGNTIYF,TGTGCCAGCTCCCTACAGAAGGCTGGAAACACCATATATTTT
-,TRBD1,TRBV30,TRBJ2-1,CAWSFDRGQRNNEQFF,TGTGCCTGGAGTTTTGACAGGGGCCAACGGAACAATGAGCAGTTCTTC
-,TRBD2,TRBV11-2,TRBJ2-7,CASSPTGASGSYEQYF,TGTGCCAGCAGCCCGACCGGGGCTAGCGGGAGCTACGAGCAGTACTTC
-,-,TRBV7-6,TRBJ1-1,CASSLKQNTEAFF,TGTGCCAGCAGCTTAAAACAGAACACTGAAGCTTTCTTT
-,TRBD2,TRBV18,TRBJ2-5,CASSLGLGETQYF,TGTGCCAGCTCACTCGGACTAGGAGAGACCCAGTACTTC
-,-,TRBV30,TRBJ2-1,CAWSVLVGRNNEQFF,TGTGCCTGGAGTGTACTCGTGGGTCGTAACAATGAGCAGTTCTTC
-,-,TRBV6-5,TRBJ1-1,CAIGGGGSWTEAFF,TGTGCCATCGGGGGTGGGGGTTCATGGACTGAAGCTTTCTTT
-,-,TRBV5-5,TRBJ1-5,CASSLAEDQPQHF,TGTGCCAGCAGCTTGGCTGAAGATCAGCCCCAGCATTTT
once,TRBD1,TRBV28,TRBJ2-7,CASSSPTGTGYEQYF,TGTGCCAGCAGTTCCCCGACAGGGACGGGTTACGAGCAGTACTTC
-,-,TRBV2,TRBJ2-3,CASSWTASGTDTQYF,TGTGCCAGCAGCTGGACGGCTAGCGGCACAGATACGCAGTATTTT
-,-,TRBV28,TRBJ2-5,CASSYLDRPQETQYF,TGTGCCAGCAGCTACTTGGACAGACCTCAAGAGACCCAGTACTTC
-,TRBD1,TRBV11-3,TRBJ2-3,CASSLVGTVTDTQYF,TGTGCCAGCAGCTTAGTCGGGACAGTTACAGATACGCAGTATTTT
-,-,TRBV18,TRBJ2-1,CASSPQYSTNEQFF,TGTGCCAGCTCACCACAGTACAGCACCAATGAGCAGTTCTTC